The sequence of this T cell receptor (beta chain) was determined in a study of Ad26.COV2.S vaccination and SARS-CoV-2 variants (dated by TCRdb to the early 2020s). Regarding the study in general: Donors in the vaccine arm were drawn from COV1001, a phase I-IIa trial of Ad26.COV2.S in healthy adults that was multicentre, randomized, double-blind and placebo-controlled. Dosing of Ad26.COV2.S was intramuscular, at either 5x10^10 or 1x10^11 viral particles, delivered as one shot or as two shots spaced 56 days apart. TCRbeta repertoire sequencing was used to assess the specificity and breadth of SARS-CoV-2-reactive T cell receptors after Ad26.COV2.S vaccination. The TCR-sequenced set comprised around 30 samples: some 20 Ad26.COV2.S vaccine recipients, 5 placebo recipients and 8 SARS-CoV-2 convalescent individuals. Trial participants were randomized into five groups of five, in which low-dose or high-dose Ad26.COV2.S was given once or twice, or placebo was given on both occasions. Investigators did not know the trial group allocation while performing experiments and assessing outcomes. Study-wide conclusions, independent of this receptor: Comparable non-spike TCR breadth was observed between vaccine and placebo recipients, consistent with only spike being contained in the vaccine. Comparing responses between vaccine doses or regimens was not something the study was powered to do. Ad26.COV2.S recipients had higher spike-specific TCR breadth than placebo recipients (P = 0.0014). After vaccination, spike-specific CD8+ and CD4+ T cell responses were reported to show substantial breadth. It was noted by the authors that total T cell responses may have been underestimated by the TCR breadth and depth analyses.

Concerning this clone: It lacks a known antigen. The record has no base qualities; no much larger clone is one base away.

The immunoSEQ Assay was used to sequence TCRbeta CDR3 regions. After extraction, genomic DNA underwent amplification by bias-controlled multiplex PCR, followed by high-throughput sequencing. Processing in the source paper ran as follows. Collapsing and filtering of sequences were performed to quantify the absolute abundance of each unique TCRbeta CDR3 region. Usable DNA was measured by amplifying reference genes present in all nucleated cells, and TCRbeta template counts were normalized to that usable DNA to estimate T cell fraction. Repertoire TCRs were annotated as SARS-CoV-2-specific by exact matching of V gene, CDR3 amino acid sequence and J gene to a known reactive TCR set. The reference SARS-CoV-2 TCR set was obtained from MIRA and was filtered for enrichment in COVID-19-positive ImmuneCODE repertoires, whereby public or cross-reactive TCRs were removed. Drawing on the MIRA antigens, annotated TCRs were analysed further at the level of specific ORF or position within ORF. Depth was the summed frequency of annotated unique rearrangements, while breadth was defined as annotated unique rearrangements over total unique productive rearrangements. Two-sided Wilcoxon rank-sum tests were applied when comparing TCR breadth between groups. TCRdb mirrors the immuneACCESS table, restricted to in-frame sequences. Some clones are absent from its copies; in checked studies, under half trace to an unresolved V gene, and the reason for the others is unknown. The DNA was the basis for D and trimming; V, J and clone size are from that table. Counted in this sample were some 290,000 clones; about 82% of them appeared once. Around 2% of the sample goes to the ten largest clones.

Trimming leaves V shorter by 4 bases and J shorter by 6 bases, with the junction holding 6 bases beyond the gene matches. The CDR3 runs 15 residues from the cysteine to the phenylalanine. CDR3 DNA only is kept here, 45 bases in frame from base 1. From the germline V gene, CDR1 is SGHRS and CDR2 is YFSETQ. The treatment or condition label here, explained by the study, means: 15 to 20 received Ad26.COV2.S at low or high dose, single or two shots; roughly 5 received placebo; per-sample allocation not given. Repertoires of vaccine and placebo recipients were sequenced from samples collected on day 63 after the first injection. Cohort 1b enrolled 25 adults aged 18-55 years at a single site in Boston, USA, between 29 July and 7 August 2020. Ad26.COV2.S was a replication-incompetent adenovirus type 26 vector expressing a prefusion-stabilized SARS-CoV-2 spike protein from the original Wuhan strain.

The sequence joins TRBV5-1 to TRBJ1-5; the central 11 bases match TRBD1. The specimen was peripheral blood, collected in a trial of Ad26.COV2.S vaccine versus placebo. The source of this sequence is a person between 18 and 65 years old who received the Ad26.COV2.S COVID-19 vaccine or a placebo. The DNA sequence follows: TGCGCCAGCAGCCCTGGACAGGGGGCAATTCAGCCCCAGCATTTT. Its protein product is CASSPGQGAIQPQHF.